A selection of T cell receptor beta chains follows, all from one sample in a study of T cell responses to AZD1222 COVID-19 vaccine. Data came from immunoSEQ multiplex PCR; TCRdb stores just in-frame clones and leaves some out. The sample has tens of thousands of clones; approximately 80% are singletons. Sequenced here: peripheral blood, sampled 28 days after the second AZD1222 dose. The receptors here all came from an adult who received the AZD1222 COVID-19 vaccine. The conserved cysteine and the conserved F or W are not part of the CDR3 here. A clone size is listed for some rows: how often the clone was seen (once, few, many), or a class if it is expanded.

J: TRBJ1-6; V: TRBV2; size: NA; CDR3: ASSAGRNSPLH
J: TRBJ1-4; V: TRBV19; size: NA; CDR3: ASSATSAEKLF
J: TRBJ2-7; V: TRBV5-4; size: NA; CDR3: ASSSPSTSYEQY
J: TRBJ1-1; V: TRBV4-1; size: NA; CDR3: ASSLGNTEAF
J: TRBJ1-6; V: TRBV10-3; size: once; CDR3: ATRLAGGPSYNSPLH
J: TRBJ1-2; V: TRBV5-6; size: NA; CDR3: ASIHKAGLLYYGYT
J: TRBJ2-7; V: TRBV7-9; size: NA; CDR3: ASSLHGVNEQY
J: TRBJ2-1; V: TRBV6-1; size: NA; CDR3: ASSGGGTQRWGNEQF
J: TRBJ1-5; V: TRBV18; size: few; CDR3: ASSPTSKVTNQPQH
J: TRBJ2-3; V: TRBV18; size: NA; CDR3: ASSKRGADADTQY
J: TRBJ1-2; V: TRBV12-3/TRBV12-4; size: NA; CDR3: ASSFGSYGYT
J: TRBJ2-2; V: TRBV27; size: NA; CDR3: ASSGAGNTGELF
J: TRBJ2-7; V: TRBV28; size: NA; CDR3: ASSLTLDRGRTEQY
J: TRBJ2-3; V: TRBV9; size: NA; CDR3: ASSNVKNTQY
J: TRBJ1-5; V: TRBV7-2; size: NA; CDR3: ASSFGRNVRPQH
J: TRBJ2-7; V: TRBV27; size: NA; CDR3: ASKRTGLYEQY
J: TRBJ1-1; V: TRBV19; size: NA; CDR3: ASSIVQGKGARNTEAF
J: TRBJ1-4; V: TRBV5-1; size: once; CDR3: ASSPAQGAKKLF
J: TRBJ1-2; V: TRBV10-3; size: NA; CDR3: AISESTGFYYGYT
J: TRBJ1-2; V: TRBV14; size: NA; CDR3: ASSPRQDYPWGYT
J: TRBJ1-1; V: TRBV6-2/TRBV6-3; size: NA; CDR3: ASSQGTEAF
J: TRBJ2-6; V: TRBV29-1; size: NA; CDR3: SVDLGAGANVLT
J: TRBJ2-3; V: TRBV6-2/TRBV6-3; size: NA; CDR3: ASSYSLIGQGQDTQY
J: TRBJ1-2; V: TRBV10-3; size: NA; CDR3: AISESGQRYGYT
J: TRBJ2-7; V: TRBV6-5; size: few; CDR3: ASSYVSGQGPREQY
J: TRBJ1-5; V: TRBV28; size: NA; CDR3: ASSSNRWEDQPQH
J: TRBJ1-1; V: TRBV12-5; size: NA; CDR3: ASGRHEGGTTEAF
J: TRBJ1-5; V: TRBV5-6; size: NA; CDR3: ASSMKQGATSNQPQH
J: TRBJ1-6; V: TRBV28; size: NA; CDR3: ASSPDSWFPGTGMFHSPLH
J: TRBJ2-7; V: TRBV19; size: once; CDR3: ASSSIHRDSYEQY
J: TRBJ2-7; V: TRBV19; size: once; CDR3: ATLGGSAPYEQY
J: TRBJ1-5; V: TRBV15; size: once; CDR3: ATSGRQGSRQPQH
J: TRBJ2-2; V: TRBV7-3; size: once; CDR3: ASSHQPKGMDGELF
J: TRBJ1-1; V: TRBV6-6; size: NA; CDR3: ASSYQTGANTEAF
J: TRBJ1-2; V: TRBV27; size: NA; CDR3: ASRPRGGYYGYT
J: TRBJ2-4; V: TRBV5-6; size: NA; CDR3: ASSLGLADKNIQY
J: TRBJ2-5; V: TRBV5-1; size: NA; CDR3: ASSISGGQETQY
J: TRBJ2-7; V: TRBV5-6; size: NA; CDR3: ASSLGPLAVYEQY
J: TRBJ2-3; V: TRBV6-4; size: once; CDR3: ASSDSGPGARGNTQY
J: TRBJ2-7; V: TRBV19; size: NA; CDR3: ASSISRNYEQY
J: TRBJ2-7; V: TRBV23-1; size: NA; CDR3: ASSQAGPGVYEQY
J: TRBJ1-3; V: TRBV5-1; size: NA; CDR3: ASSWTSSRGTGNTIY
J: TRBJ1-6; V: TRBV4-2; size: NA; CDR3: ASSQAQGDLNSYNSPLH
J: TRBJ1-6; V: TRBV19; size: NA; CDR3: ASSIGAGEYSPLH
J: TRBJ1-5; V: TRBV5-1; size: once; CDR3: ASSLLGGDGNQPQH
J: TRBJ1-1; V: TRBV6-5; size: NA; CDR3: ASKTVGTEAF
J: TRBJ1-2; V: TRBV19; size: NA; CDR3: ASSIGQALYGYT
J: TRBJ1-2; V: TRBV19; size: NA; CDR3: ASSMRTDGYT
J: TRBJ1-1; V: TRBV15; size: NA; CDR3: ATSRAGTGKAF
J: TRBJ2-7; V: TRBV25-1; size: NA; CDR3: ASISTSGFYEQY
J: TRBJ1-5; V: TRBV25-1; size: once; CDR3: ASSERYSNQPQH
J: TRBJ1-5; V: TRBV7-8; size: NA; CDR3: ASSLEPSSNQPQH
J: TRBJ2-2; V: TRBV7-6; size: NA; CDR3: ASSLGTGTGELF
J: TRBJ1-2; V: TRBV19; size: once; CDR3: ASSINGPARSGYT
J: TRBJ1-2; V: TRBV2; size: few; CDR3: ASTDRGYGYT
J: TRBJ1-1; V: TRBV5-8; size: NA; CDR3: ASSLATVGAEAF
J: TRBJ2-3; V: TRBV13; size: NA; CDR3: ASSLLAGATDTQY
J: TRBJ2-7; V: TRBV5-4; size: few; CDR3: ASSLDWATYEQY
J: TRBJ1-5; V: TRBV19; size: NA; CDR3: ASTWGSQPQH